This entry lists 24 T cell receptor beta chains sequenced from one sample in a study of blood T cells in healthy people across ages. Sample-barcoded 5' priming and a J-beta primer mix drove a second PCR of roughly 6 to 12 cycles. Using its own MiXCR run on the 5' RACE reads, TCRdb lists one record per CDR3 protein. The sample shows around 1,100,000 distinct CDR3 sequences, roughly two fifths of them seen only once. The sample was blood. These receptors were obtained from a man aged 18 to 30 in good health.

This sequence joins TRBV6-4 and TRBJ2-1, with D perhaps matching TRBD1 or TRBD2 (6 bases each). The ends were cut back, 6 bases at V and 2 bases at J, with 17 bases in the middle. Germline loops: CDR1 MRHNA, CDR2 SNTAGT. CDR3 size: 16 residues. The CDR3 DNA follows: TGTGCCAGCAGCCCCCTCGGGGGCCTCACCTACAATGAGCAGTTCTTC. As protein: CASSPLGGLTYNEQFF.

The chain has TRBV5-1 and TRBJ1-1; D gene unclear. Germline V gene sequence: CDR1 SGHRS, CDR2 YFSETQ. The CDR3 runs 14 residues. The V and J ends lost 0 bases and 1 base respectively, with 7 bases between them. This CDR3 reads CASSLAAANTEAFF. DNA of the CDR3: TGCGCCAGCAGCTTGGCCGCAGCGAACACTGAAGCTTTCTTT.

This clonotype occurred once. The chain is built from TRBV20-1 and TRBJ1-4, with D unclear. This CDR3 spans 13 amino acids. Trimming took 6 bases from V and 4 from J, leaving 12 bases between them. Germline V CDR1 and CDR2: DFQATT, SNEGSKA (reference sequence). The CDR3 sequence is CSARSEGNEKLFF. The CDR3 region has the DNA TGCAGTGCCCGTTCTGAGGGTAATGAAAAACTGTTTTTT.

The chain links TRBV13 to TRBJ2-3; a weak D match, TRBD1 (6 bases). CDR3 size: 16 residues. Trimming left V 5 bases short and J 1 base short, with 16 bases between. Germline CDR1 reads PRHDT; CDR2 reads FYEKMQ (reference sequence). The CDR3 DNA is TGTGCCAGCAGCCCGGAAATGACAGGAGGCACAGATACGCAGTATTTT. Protein product: CASSPEMTGGTDTQYF.

The chain uses TRBV20-1 and TRBJ2-3; the match to TRBD1 covers 9 bases. Germline V lookup: CDR1 DFQATT, CDR2 SNEGSKA (reference sequence). There are 15 residues in the CDR3. V lost 5 bases, J lost 5 bases, and 11 bases stayed unmatched. This CDR3 is CSAPPGTGWEDTQYF. The CDR3, as DNA: TGCAGTGCTCCCCCGGGGACAGGGTGGGAAGATACGCAGTATTTT.

The chain couples TRBV20-1 to TRBJ1-2; D is unclear. CDR1 is DFQATT and CDR2 is SNEGSKA in the germline V gene (reference sequence). Trimming took off 2 bases at V and 6 bases at J, with 4 bases between the two ends. The CDR3 loop spans 10 amino acids. CDR3 DNA: TGCAGTGCTAGAAGTAATGGCTACACCTTC. This translates into CSARSNGYTF.

This clonotype was seen only a few times. The chain uses TRBV7-2 and TRBJ1-2, with 8 positions matching TRBD1. The CDR3 is 14 residues long. From germline, CDR1 is SGHTA and CDR2 FQGNSA. Trimming took 5 bases from V and 6 from J; bases not matched to a gene: 8. As DNA, the CDR3 is TGTGCCAGCAGCCCCGGACAGGGTATAGATGGCTACACCTTC. It codes for CASSPGQGIDGYTF.

The CDR3 loop is CASSLAVGDYAGELFF. The CDR3 nucleotides read TGTGCCAGCAGCTTAGCTGTTGGGGACTACGCCGGGGAGCTGTTTTTT. The J gene is TRBJ2-2, the V gene TRBV11-2, with TRBD2 identical over 7 bases. The germline CDR1 and CDR2 sequences are SGHAT and FQNNGV. The CDR3 loop spans 16 amino acids. V was pared by 1 base and J by 6 bases, with 8 bases of the junction left unmatched.

This clonotype was observed a handful of times. The chain employs TRBV9 and TRBJ2-1; weak D call: TRBD2 (5 bases). V lost 3 bases and J 4 bases, leaving 8 bases between the germline ends. The CDR3 totals 13 residues. Germline CDR1 is SGDLS and CDR2 is YYNGEE. The CDR3 DNA follows: TGTGCCAGCAGCGGGGAGAAGTACAATGAGCAGTTCTTC. As protein: CASSGEKYNEQFF.

The chain joins TRBV7-9 to TRBJ1-4; tentative D call: TRBD1 (5 bases). This CDR3 region has 15 residues. CDR1 SEHNR and CDR2 FQNEAQ come from the germline V gene (reference sequence). V was pared by 9 bases and J by 8 bases, with 22 bases between. The CDR3 nucleotides are TGTGCCAGTAGCCCCGAGGGACGGAGAAGGGAAAAACTGTTTTTT. It yields the protein CASSPEGRRREKLFF.

This clonotype was found once. This could be a read error, since a much larger clone is one nucleotide away. V usage is TRBV20-1 and J usage is TRBJ1-1; D uncertain. The CDR3 is made up of 14 amino acids. Trimming stripped 0 bases from V and 8 bases from J, with 16 bases between. Germline values: CDR1 DFQATT, CDR2 SNEGSKA (reference sequence). The CDR3 sequence is CSAREVICSAEAFF. CDR3 DNA: TGCAGTGCTAGAGAGGTTATTTGTAGCGCAGAAGCTTTCTTT.

The chain's CDR3 is CTAQGASGVYEQFF. DNA for the CDR3: TGCACCGCGCAGGGGGCTAGCGGGGTCTATGAGCAGTTCTTC. The chain uses TRBV20-1 and TRBJ2-1, with TRBD2 as a possible D gene (9 bases). The CDR3 covers 14 residues. Germline-derived CDR1 and CDR2 are DFQATT and SNEGSKA (reference sequence).

This clonotype was counted many times. The chain joins TRBV7-8 to TRBJ2-5; D is unresolved. This CDR3 is built from 14 residues. Germline V gene data show CDR1 as SGHVS and CDR2 as FQNEAQ. Deletions cut 1 base from V and 0 bases from J, with 6 bases between. The CDR3 nucleotides are TGTGCCAGCAGCTTAGGGCGGCACCAAGAGACCCAGTACTTC. Amino acid sequence: CASSLGRHQETQYF.

This chain connects TRBV3-1 to TRBJ2-2, with D perhaps matching TRBD1 or TRBD2 (5 bases each). The V gene's germline CDR1 is LGHDT and CDR2 YNNKEL (reference sequence). The length of the CDR3 is 14 residues. Trimming cost V 0 bases and J 13 bases, with 15 bases left between them. For the CDR3, the DNA is TGTGCCAGCAGCCAAGATTTGGACTTTAGGGGGCTGTTTTTT. Encoded protein: CASSQDLDFRGLFF. Combining the CDR3 with reference TRBV3-1 and TRBJ2-2 gives the whole variable domain DTAVSQTPKYLVTQMGNDKSIKCEQNLGHDTMYWYKQDSKKFLKIMFSYNNKELIINETVPNRFSPKSPDKAHLNLHINSLELGDSAVYFCASSQDLDFRGLFFGEGSRLTVL.

This clonotype showed up many times. This chain links TRBV12-3 or TRBV12-4 with TRBJ1-2; the match to TRBD1 covers 9 bases. The CDR3 length is 14 residues. With 5 bases clipped from V and 7 bases from J, the junction kept 8 bases outside the gene matches. The CDR3 sequence: CASSPPGQGVGYTF. CDR3 nucleotide sequence: TGTGCCAGCAGTCCACCGGGACAGGGTGTTGGCTACACCTTC.

The chain is built from TRBV5-1 and TRBJ2-3; D uncertain. Germline loops: CDR1 SGHRS, CDR2 YFSETQ. The germline V and J ends were trimmed by 0 bases and 0 bases, with 14 bases remaining between them. The CDR3 is made up of 17 amino acids. The chain's CDR3 is CASSLEYTSRSTDTQYF. For the CDR3, the DNA is TGCGCCAGCAGCTTGGAATACACCAGCCGGAGCACAGATACGCAGTATTTT.

This clonotype was counted a few times. The gene calls are TRBV20-1 and TRBJ2-3, with no clear D. The germline V and J ends were trimmed by 0 bases and 3 bases, with 13 bases remaining between them. The CDR3 contains 15 residues. Germline-derived CDR1 and CDR2 are DFQATT and SNEGSKA (reference sequence). In DNA form, the CDR3 reads TGCAGTGCTAGAGAAGGAGTGATTTTGACAGATACGCAGTATTTT. Protein sequence: CSAREGVILTDTQYF.

The V and J genes are TRBV2 and TRBJ2-7; 13 bases agree with TRBD2. The end of the DNA aligns better with TRBJ2-5, so the J call may be wrong. Germline CDR1 reads SNHLY; CDR2 reads FYNNEI. The CDR3 loop spans 18 amino acids. The CDR3 region is CASRTGTSGTIFEETQYF. As DNA, the CDR3 is TGTGCCAGCAGGACCGGGACTAGCGGGACCATTTTCGAGGAGACCCAGTACTTC.

This rearrangement joins TRBV20-1 to TRBJ1-4; possibly TRBD1 for D (5 bases). V was clipped by 6 bases and J by 4 bases, with 12 bases between them. This CDR3 comprises 13 residues. Germline lookup yields CDR1 DFQATT and CDR2 SNEGSKA (reference sequence). In DNA form, the CDR3 reads TGCAGTGCGATTCATGACAGTAATGAAAAACTGTTTTTT. Protein: CSAIHDSNEKLFF.

The table lists this clonotype with a few counts. The rearrangement links TRBV20-1 to TRBJ2-1; D is unresolved. Per the germline V gene, CDR1 is DFQATT and CDR2 is SNEGSKA (reference sequence). CDR3 size: 14 residues. V was pared by 3 bases and J by 5 bases, with 14 bases between. The CDR3 bases are TGCAGTGCTAGGGGGTTCCGGATCAACAATGAGCAGTTCTTC. This sequence encodes CSARGFRINNEQFF.

The chain has TRBV20-1 and TRBJ1-5, with TRBD1 matching over 10 bases. This CDR3 comprises 13 residues. The germline CDR1 and CDR2 sequences are DFQATT and SNEGSKA (reference sequence). The V gene end was trimmed by 3 bases and the J gene end by 5 bases; junction bases not matched to a gene: 1. As DNA, the CDR3 is TGCAGTGCTAGGGGACAGGGGCATCAGCCCCAGCATTTT. Its protein is CSARGQGHQPQHF.

This clonotype came up a few times. This sequence joins TRBV6-2 or TRBV6-3 and TRBJ2-1, with 8 nucleotides matching TRBD2. Germline-derived CDR1 and CDR2 are MNHEY and SVGEGT. Unmatched junction bases numbered 6, after V lost 7 bases and J lost 1 base. The CDR3 is made up of 15 amino acids. The CDR3 region is CASNPTSASYNEQFF. DNA of the CDR3: TGTGCCAGCAACCCGACTAGCGCTTCCTACAATGAGCAGTTCTTC.

This clonotype came up a few times. V is TRBV6-5 and J is TRBJ1-2, with a tentative D call TRBD1 (6 bases). The CDR3 is 14 residues long. The germline V and J ends were trimmed by 6 bases and 6 bases, with 17 bases remaining between them. CDR1 and CDR2 from the germline V gene are MNHEY and SVGAGI. CDR3: CASRGAPPLDGYTF. The CDR3 DNA sequence: TGTGCCAGCAGGGGGGCTCCCCCACTGGATGGCTACACCTTC.

DNA for the CDR3: TGTGCCAGCAGCCCACAGGGGAGGGACAATCAGCCCCAGCATTTT. It is translated as CASSPQGRDNQPQHF. The chain employs TRBV6-6 and TRBJ1-5; 7 bases are a match to TRBD1. The CDR3 spans 15 residues. Losses at the gene ends were 6 bases for V and 3 bases for J; bases not matched to a gene: 8. The V gene's germline CDR1 is MNHNY and CDR2 SVGAGI (reference sequence).